Listed below are T cell receptor beta chains from one sample, sequenced in a study of shared clonotypes between healthy human individuals. Some clones are missing from TCRdb's copy, which holds only in-frame ones; the method was immunoSEQ multiplex PCR. The sample has about 2.4 million clones, roughly 93% seen once. The sequencing input was naive CD4+ T cells from PBMCs. These receptor sequences come from a man younger than 35 in good health. Some clones in this sample may be carry-over from other donors' samples. CDR3s include the opening cysteine and the closing phenylalanine or tryptophan. The order of the fields is clone size, J gene, V gene, D gene, CDR3 DNA, CDR3 protein. D genes are given only for firm matches. Where a row states a size, it is once, few, many or the class of an expanded clone; other rows omit it.

>-|TRBJ1-2|TRBV4-3|-
TGCGCCAGCAGCCAGACAGGTCTCCGTGGCTACACCTTC
CASSQTGLRGYTF
>-|TRBJ2-7|TRBV19|-
TGTGCCAGTAGTCACCTCGACCCTTCCGAGCAGTACTTC
CASSHLDPSEQYF
>-|TRBJ1-4|TRBV5-1|-
TGCGCCAGCTCCGAGGGATCAACTAATGAAAAACTGTTTTTT
CASSEGSTNEKLFF
>-|TRBJ2-3|TRBV10-3|-
TGTGCCATCAGTGAAATAGCGAGGGGCACAGATACGCAGTATTTT
CAISEIARGTDTQYF
>once|TRBJ2-3|TRBV7-3|TRBD2
TGTGCCAGCAGCTTAATGACCATAGCGGGAGGGCCGGATACGCAGTATTTT
CASSLMTIAGGPDTQYF
>few|TRBJ1-1|TRBV2|TRBD1
TGTGCCAGTAGGGACAGTGACACTGAAGCTTTCTTT
CASRDSDTEAFF
>-|TRBJ2-1|TRBV5-4|-
TGTGCCAGCAGGGCCGGGACACAATACAATGAGCAGTTCTTC
CASRAGTQYNEQFF
>-|TRBJ1-1|TRBV25-1|-
TGTGCCAGCAGTGAATCTGGGCGGGCGAACACTGAAGCTTTCTTT
CASSESGRANTEAFF
>-|TRBJ2-5|TRBV5-6|TRBD2
TGTGCCAGCTTTCTCCTTGCGGGAGGGAAAGAGACCCAGTACTTC
CASFLLAGGKETQYF
>once|TRBJ2-1|TRBV2|TRBD1
TGTGCCAGCAGGGTACAGGGGGCGCTTGGCAATGAGCAGTTCTTC
CASRVQGALGNEQFF
>-|TRBJ2-7|TRBV29-1|TRBD1
TGCAGCGCCGCCAGACAGGGATCCTACGAGCAGTACTTC
CSAARQGSYEQYF
>-|TRBJ1-5|TRBV18|-
TGTGCCACCGGACAGTTCCAGAATCAGCCCCAGCATTTT
CATGQFQNQPQHF
>-|TRBJ2-5|TRBV11-2|-
TGTGCCAGCAGCTTATCAGGCAGGGGCGAGGGAGAGACCCAGTACTTC
CASSLSGRGEGETQYF
>-|TRBJ1-4|TRBV7-2|-
TGTGCCAGCAGACCCTCGAGCTATTATGAAAAACTGTTTTTT
CASRPSSYYEKLFF
>-|TRBJ2-5|TRBV5-1|-
TGCGCCAGCAGCTCGGACGGTTCCCAAGAGACCCAGTACTTC
CASSSDGSQETQYF
>once|TRBJ2-7|TRBV7-2|-
TGTGCCAGCAGCTTTATGGGACCCTTCTACGAGCAGTACTTC
CASSFMGPFYEQYF
>-|TRBJ2-2|TRBV11-3|-
TGTGCCAGCAGCCCCAAAACAGGGCTCACCGGGGAGCTGTTTTTT
CASSPKTGLTGELFF
>-|TRBJ1-2|TRBV7-3|-
TGTGCCAGCAGTCCCGCCCCCGAGCGTTACACCTTC
CASSPAPERYTF
>few|TRBJ1-1|TRBV6-1|-
TGTGCCAGCACCCGAGAAGGGCCCACTGAAGCTTTCTTT
CASTREGPTEAFF
>-|TRBJ2-5|TRBV4-2|-
TGTGCCAGCAGCCAGGGGCAGACTGCCCGGGGAGGAGAGACCCAGTACTTC
CASSQGQTARGGETQYF
>-|TRBJ2-2|TRBV6-6|TRBD2
TGTGCCAGCAGTTACGGACTAGCGGGAGGGCCCGGGGAGCTGTTTTTT
CASSYGLAGGPGELFF
>-|TRBJ2-4|TRBV6-1|-
TGTGCCAGCAGTGAGGGACGGCTGGCTGGGAACATTCAGTACTTC
CASSEGRLAGNIQYF
>-|TRBJ2-1|TRBV5-1|TRBD2
TGCGCCAGCAGCTCCAGACTAGCGAGCCCCGACAATGAGCAGTTCTTC
CASSSRLASPDNEQFF
>-|TRBJ2-7|TRBV27|-
TGTGCCAGCAGTCTTAGACGACAGGTCTTCTACGAGCAGTACTTC
CASSLRRQVFYEQYF
>-|TRBJ2-5|TRBV18|-
TGTGCCAGCTCACCACTGGGTTTCCAAGAGACCCAGTACTTC
CASSPLGFQETQYF
>-|TRBJ2-5|TRBV5-1|-
TGCGCCAGCAGCCCTACGACGGGGGCTCAGACCCAGTACTTC
CASSPTTGAQTQYF
>-|TRBJ2-6|TRBV10-3|-
TGTGCCATCGGAGGACAGCTGGCGCGAGCTGGGGCCAACGTCCTGACTTTC
CAIGGQLARAGANVLTF